These T cell receptor beta chains were read from a single sample in a study of shared clonotypes between healthy human individuals. Measured with immunoSEQ multiplex PCR; TCRdb has only the in-frame clones, and not every one. The sample lists some 2 million clones; about 95% were seen once. The specimen was naive CD8+ T cells sorted from blood. The receptors originated from a man aged 18 to 29 in good health. CDR3s include the opening cysteine and the closing phenylalanine or tryptophan. Fields, in order: CDR3 protein, CDR3 DNA, D gene, V gene, clone size, J gene. D genes are given only for firm matches. Clone size is given for some rows only: seen once, a few or many times, or a class if the clone is expanded.

CDR3 protein: CASSLAQGGYEQYF; CDR3 DNA: TGTGCCAGCAGCTTAGCACAGGGCGGCTACGAGCAGTACTTC; D gene: .; V gene: TRBV13; clone size: .; J gene: TRBJ2-7
CDR3 protein: CASSQLTGTNYGYTF; CDR3 DNA: TGTGCCAGCAGCCAACTGACAGGGACTAACTATGGCTACACCTTC; D gene: TRBD1; V gene: TRBV14; clone size: .; J gene: TRBJ1-2
CDR3 protein: CASSYYLAGGQTEQLF; CDR3 DNA: TGTGCCAGCAGTTACTACCTAGCGGGAGGGCAGACTGAGCAGCTCTTC; D gene: TRBD2; V gene: TRBV6-5; clone size: .; J gene: TRBJ2-1
CDR3 protein: CASSPDRDGYTF; CDR3 DNA: TGTGCCAGCAGCCCGGACAGGGATGGCTACACCTTC; D gene: TRBD1; V gene: TRBV6-6; clone size: .; J gene: TRBJ1-2
CDR3 protein: CASSFETSGSYEQYF; CDR3 DNA: TGCGCCAGCAGCTTCGAGACTAGCGGTTCCTACGAGCAGTACTTC; D gene: TRBD2; V gene: TRBV5-1; clone size: .; J gene: TRBJ2-7
CDR3 protein: CASSPDYRRDEQYF; CDR3 DNA: TGTGCCAGCAGTCCTGACTACCGACGGGACGAGCAGTACTTC; D gene: .; V gene: TRBV25-1; clone size: .; J gene: TRBJ2-7
CDR3 protein: CASSPPPGTGVMNTEAFF; CDR3 DNA: TGTGCCAGCTCACCTCCCCCCGGGACAGGGGTTATGAACACTGAAGCTTTCTTT; D gene: TRBD1; V gene: TRBV18; clone size: once; J gene: TRBJ1-1
CDR3 protein: CASSQEQGGSGEQYF; CDR3 DNA: TGCGCCAGCAGCCAAGAACAGGGGGGATCGGGAGAGCAGTACTTC; D gene: TRBD1; V gene: TRBV4-1; clone size: .; J gene: TRBJ2-7
CDR3 protein: CASSFGVEQFF; CDR3 DNA: TGTGCCAGCAGCTTCGGGGTGGAGCAGTTCTTC; D gene: .; V gene: TRBV5-4; clone size: .; J gene: TRBJ2-1
CDR3 protein: CASSQVLAGLQETQYF; CDR3 DNA: TGTGCCAGCAGCCAAGTGCTAGCGGGTTTACAAGAGACCCAGTACTTC; D gene: TRBD2; V gene: TRBV14; clone size: .; J gene: TRBJ2-5
CDR3 protein: CASSPLGGRAYEQYF; CDR3 DNA: TGCGCCAGCAGCCCCCTGGGAGGGAGGGCCTACGAGCAGTACTTC; D gene: TRBD2; V gene: TRBV5-1; clone size: .; J gene: TRBJ2-7
CDR3 protein: CASSHGNTYEQYF; CDR3 DNA: TGTGCCAGCAGCCATGGAAACACCTACGAGCAGTACTTC; D gene: .; V gene: TRBV27; clone size: .; J gene: TRBJ2-7
CDR3 protein: CASSEWAASEKLFF; CDR3 DNA: TGTGCCAGCAGTGAGTGGGCAGCAAGTGAAAAACTGTTTTTT; D gene: .; V gene: TRBV6-1; clone size: once; J gene: TRBJ1-4
CDR3 protein: CASSPDDRMSSYEQYF; CDR3 DNA: TGTGCCAGCAGTCCTGACGACAGGATGAGCTCCTACGAGCAGTACTTC; D gene: .; V gene: TRBV21-1; clone size: .; J gene: TRBJ2-7
CDR3 protein: CASSLEALAVQETQYF; CDR3 DNA: TGTGCCAGCAGCTTAGAAGCACTAGCGGTGCAAGAGACCCAGTACTTC; D gene: TRBD2; V gene: TRBV7-9; clone size: .; J gene: TRBJ2-5
CDR3 protein: CASSTTDSYEQYF; CDR3 DNA: TGTGCCAGCAGCACGACCGACAGCTACGAGCAGTACTTC; D gene: .; V gene: TRBV5-5; clone size: .; J gene: TRBJ2-7
CDR3 protein: CASSLSAQGSYEQYF; CDR3 DNA: TGTGCCAGCAGTTTATCGGCACAGGGGTCGTACGAGCAGTACTTC; D gene: TRBD1; V gene: TRBV27; clone size: .; J gene: TRBJ2-7
CDR3 protein: CASSYSLSTDTQYF; CDR3 DNA: TGTGCCAGCAGTTACTCCCTGAGCACAGATACGCAGTATTTT; D gene: .; V gene: TRBV6-5; clone size: .; J gene: TRBJ2-3
CDR3 protein: CASSLDPGTDTQYF; CDR3 DNA: TGCGCCAGCAGCTTGGACCCGGGAACAGATACGCAGTATTTT; D gene: .; V gene: TRBV5-1; clone size: .; J gene: TRBJ2-3
CDR3 protein: CASRSRRLQFTRGYTF; CDR3 DNA: TGCGCCAGCAGGTCCAGACGTCTGCAATTCACTAGGGGCTACACCTTC; D gene: .; V gene: TRBV23-1; clone size: .; J gene: TRBJ1-2
CDR3 protein: CASSLVSNTGELFF; CDR3 DNA: TGTGCCAGCAGTTTGGTGTCGAACACCGGGGAGCTGTTTTTT; D gene: .; V gene: TRBV28; clone size: .; J gene: TRBJ2-2
CDR3 protein: CASSLEGGHLETQYF; CDR3 DNA: TGCGCCAGCAGCTTGGAGGGAGGGCACCTTGAGACCCAGTACTTC; D gene: TRBD2; V gene: TRBV5-1; clone size: .; J gene: TRBJ2-5
CDR3 protein: CAWSGARDNTYEQYF; CDR3 DNA: TGTGCCTGGAGTGGGGCGCGGGACAACACCTACGAGCAGTACTTC; D gene: .; V gene: TRBV30; clone size: few; J gene: TRBJ2-7
CDR3 protein: CASSPRAEGPNTEAFF; CDR3 DNA: TGTGCCAGCAGTCCTAGGGCTGAGGGACCGAACACTGAAGCTTTCTTT; D gene: .; V gene: TRBV2; clone size: .; J gene: TRBJ1-1
CDR3 protein: CASSVDGTGRGADTQYF; CDR3 DNA: TGTGCCAGCAGCGTAGATGGGACAGGGAGGGGCGCAGATACGCAGTATTTT; D gene: TRBD1; V gene: TRBV9; clone size: .; J gene: TRBJ2-3
CDR3 protein: CASSIPRGENYGYTF; CDR3 DNA: TGTGCCAGTAGTATCCCCAGAGGCGAGAACTATGGCTACACCTTC; D gene: .; V gene: TRBV19; clone size: .; J gene: TRBJ1-2
CDR3 protein: CASSELLAYEQYF; CDR3 DNA: TGTGCCAGCAGTGAATTGTTAGCCTACGAGCAGTACTTC; D gene: .; V gene: TRBV2; clone size: .; J gene: TRBJ2-7
CDR3 protein: CASSERLAGGPDGELFF; CDR3 DNA: TGTGCCAGCAGTGAAAGGCTAGCGGGAGGGCCTGACGGGGAGCTGTTTTTT; D gene: TRBD2; V gene: TRBV2; clone size: once; J gene: TRBJ2-2
CDR3 protein: CSVEGQGYYEQYF; CDR3 DNA: TGCAGCGTTGAGGGACAGGGCTATTACGAGCAGTACTTC; D gene: TRBD1; V gene: TRBV29-1; clone size: .; J gene: TRBJ2-7
CDR3 protein: CASSVEGVGATDTQYF; CDR3 DNA: TGTGCCAGCAGCGTAGAAGGAGTGGGTGCAACAGATACGCAGTATTTT; D gene: .; V gene: TRBV9; clone size: .; J gene: TRBJ2-3
CDR3 protein: CASSPDRLVSYEQYF; CDR3 DNA: TGTGCCAGCAGTCCCGACAGGCTGGTATCCTACGAGCAGTACTTC; D gene: .; V gene: TRBV6-6; clone size: .; J gene: TRBJ2-7
CDR3 protein: CAGQSGVNEQFF; CDR3 DNA: TGTGCCGGACAAAGCGGGGTCAATGAGCAGTTCTTC; D gene: TRBD2; V gene: TRBV2; clone size: .; J gene: TRBJ2-1
CDR3 protein: CASSQVRDGLYGYTF; CDR3 DNA: TGCGCCAGCAGCCAAGTTCGGGACGGACTCTATGGCTACACCTTC; D gene: .; V gene: TRBV4-3; clone size: .; J gene: TRBJ1-2
CDR3 protein: CASRSFGGAKSDGYTF; CDR3 DNA: TGTGCCAGCAGGTCGTTCGGGGGCGCAAAGTCGGATGGCTACACCTTC; D gene: .; V gene: TRBV7-9; clone size: .; J gene: TRBJ1-2
CDR3 protein: CASSVAGSQETQYF; CDR3 DNA: TGTGCCAGCAGCGTAGCCGGCTCCCAAGAGACCCAGTACTTC; D gene: .; V gene: TRBV9; clone size: .; J gene: TRBJ2-5
CDR3 protein: CASSLGASGSGEQFF; CDR3 DNA: TGTGCCAGCAGCTTAGGGGCTAGCGGGAGCGGGGAGCAGTTCTTC; D gene: TRBD2; V gene: TRBV7-9; clone size: .; J gene: TRBJ2-1
CDR3 protein: CASSEAGYLYEQYF; CDR3 DNA: TGTGCCAGCAGTGAAGCAGGCTACCTCTACGAGCAGTACTTC; D gene: .; V gene: TRBV6-1; clone size: .; J gene: TRBJ2-7
CDR3 protein: CASSRQGAVQEKLFF; CDR3 DNA: TGTGCCAGCAGTCGACAGGGGGCTGTTCAGGAAAAACTGTTTTTT; D gene: TRBD1; V gene: TRBV6-1; clone size: .; J gene: TRBJ1-4
CDR3 protein: CASSLGGLAKNIQYF; CDR3 DNA: TGTGCCAGCAGCTTGGGGGGCCTAGCCAAAAACATTCAGTACTTC; D gene: .; V gene: TRBV5-8; clone size: .; J gene: TRBJ2-4
CDR3 protein: CASSLRGGGYTF; CDR3 DNA: TGTGCCAGCAGTTTGAGGGGTGGTGGCTACACCTTC; D gene: .; V gene: TRBV27; clone size: .; J gene: TRBJ1-2
CDR3 protein: CASSYGGQQETQYF; CDR3 DNA: TGTGCCAGCAGTTACGGTGGACAGCAAGAGACCCAGTACTTC; D gene: .; V gene: TRBV6-6; clone size: .; J gene: TRBJ2-5
CDR3 protein: CASSLIRGGSNEQFF; CDR3 DNA: TGTGCCAGCAGTTTAATTCGGGGGGGTTCTAATGAGCAGTTCTTC; D gene: TRBD2; V gene: TRBV27; clone size: once; J gene: TRBJ2-1
CDR3 protein: CASSYTPGLTNNEQFF; CDR3 DNA: TGTGCCAGCAGTTACACCCCGGGACTAACGAACAATGAGCAGTTCTTC; D gene: TRBD2; V gene: TRBV6-6; clone size: once; J gene: TRBJ2-1
CDR3 protein: CASSQVTGLGTEAFF; CDR3 DNA: TGCGCCAGCAGCCAAGTTACCGGCCTCGGGACTGAAGCTTTCTTT; D gene: .; V gene: TRBV4-1; clone size: .; J gene: TRBJ1-1